The rows below give T cell receptor beta chains drawn from one sample of a study of blood T cell repertoires in COVID-19. Clones were read by immunoSEQ multiplex PCR, and TCRdb kept only the in-frame ones, dropping some. The data show some 240,000 clones, 90% seen once. Specimen: peripheral blood. All receptors derive from a woman aged 60-75 years with COVID-19, enrolled during active disease. Each CDR3 is given with its conserved first and last residue.

>TRBJ2-5|TRBV7-2
CASSSSAGGAETQYF
>TRBJ2-1|TRBV12-3/TRBV12-4
CASSSLEEQFF
>TRBJ2-7|TRBV5-4
CASSLDLSSYEQYF
>TRBJ1-1|TRBV6-6
CASSRQGADTEAFF
>TRBJ1-1|TRBV30
CAWSVPQVKNTEAFF
>TRBJ1-4|TRBV2
CASSEDGQGDEKLFF
>TRBJ1-6|TRBV7-2
CASSLKSSYNSPLHF
>TRBJ2-2|TRBV19
CASRDRTNTGELFF
>TRBJ1-3|TRBV9
CASSAGGSGNTIYF
>TRBJ1-1|TRBV6-5
CASSPTGETEAFF
>TRBJ2-3|TRBV10-3
CAISESQRGGRSDTQYF
>TRBJ1-3|TRBV4-2
CASSQQGQGAIGNTIYF
>TRBJ1-5|TRBV6-6
CASTDRGRDQPQHF
>TRBJ1-1|TRBV5-6
CASSLRGLNTEAFF
>TRBJ1-4|TRBV7-2
CASSLLGGGATNEKLFF
>TRBJ1-3|TRBV15
CATSRATSSGNTIYF
>TRBJ1-2|TRBV19
CASSIVGGAHPGYTF
>TRBJ1-5|TRBV19
CASNPDRGVWQPQHF
>TRBJ1-5|TRBV6-2/TRBV6-3
CASSYTGHGIQPQHF
>TRBJ1-6|TRBV27
CASRSGGTLSYNSPLHF
>TRBJ1-2|TRBV30
CASSAGRRYGYTF
>TRBJ2-5|TRBV19
CASSIARQETQYF
>TRBJ2-1|TRBV11-3
CASSFIGTGDNEQFF
>TRBJ2-7|TRBV10-3
CAISGPSGLTTFSYEQYF
>TRBJ2-6|TRBV5-1
CASYREPTGANVLTF
>TRBJ2-1|TRBV6-2/TRBV6-3
CASSRDRVYNEQFF
>TRBJ2-2|TRBV21-1
CASSSAGTEERELFF
>TRBJ1-1|TRBV4-3
CASSQDIESTEAFF
>TRBJ2-1|TRBV20-1
CSASLAGAHYNEQFF
>TRBJ1-3|TRBV30
CAMDGDRLFSGNTIYF
>TRBJ1-2|TRBV4-3
CASSQETGINYGYTF
>TRBJ1-2|TRBV4-3
CASSRGTGYGYTF
>TRBJ1-1|TRBV9
CASSVAEGGHTEAFF